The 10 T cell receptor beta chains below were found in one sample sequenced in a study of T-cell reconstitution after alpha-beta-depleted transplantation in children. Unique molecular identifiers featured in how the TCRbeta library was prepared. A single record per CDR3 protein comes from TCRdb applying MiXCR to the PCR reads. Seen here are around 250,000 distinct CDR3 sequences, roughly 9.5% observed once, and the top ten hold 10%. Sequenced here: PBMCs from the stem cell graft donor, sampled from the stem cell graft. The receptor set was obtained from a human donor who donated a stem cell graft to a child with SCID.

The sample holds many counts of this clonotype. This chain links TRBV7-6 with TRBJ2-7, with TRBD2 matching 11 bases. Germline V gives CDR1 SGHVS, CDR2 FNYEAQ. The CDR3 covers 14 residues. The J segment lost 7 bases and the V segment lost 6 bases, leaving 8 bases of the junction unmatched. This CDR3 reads CASSPLAGVAEQYF. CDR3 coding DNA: TGTGCCAGCAGTCCACTAGCGGGGGTTGCGGAGCAGTACTTC.

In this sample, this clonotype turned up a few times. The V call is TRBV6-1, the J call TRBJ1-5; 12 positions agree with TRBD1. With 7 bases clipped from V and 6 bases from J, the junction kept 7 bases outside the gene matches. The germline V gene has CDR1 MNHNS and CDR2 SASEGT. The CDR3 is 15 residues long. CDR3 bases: TGTGCCAGCAAACCCGGGACAGGGGGCGGTCAGCCCCAGCATTTT. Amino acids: CASKPGTGGGQPQHF.

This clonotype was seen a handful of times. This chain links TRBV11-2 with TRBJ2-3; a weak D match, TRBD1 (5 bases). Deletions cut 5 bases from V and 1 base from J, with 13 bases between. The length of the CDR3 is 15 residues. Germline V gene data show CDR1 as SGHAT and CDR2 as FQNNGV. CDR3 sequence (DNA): TGTGCCAGCAGCCTACTTATGACAGGCACAGATACGCAGTATTTT. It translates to CASSLLMTGTDTQYF.

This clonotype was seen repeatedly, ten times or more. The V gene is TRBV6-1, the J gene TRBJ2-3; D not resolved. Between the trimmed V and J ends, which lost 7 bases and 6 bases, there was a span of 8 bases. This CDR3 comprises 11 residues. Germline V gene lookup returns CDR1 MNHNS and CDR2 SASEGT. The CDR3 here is CASTVRDTQYF. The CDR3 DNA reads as TGTGCCAGCACTGTACGGGATACGCAGTATTTT.

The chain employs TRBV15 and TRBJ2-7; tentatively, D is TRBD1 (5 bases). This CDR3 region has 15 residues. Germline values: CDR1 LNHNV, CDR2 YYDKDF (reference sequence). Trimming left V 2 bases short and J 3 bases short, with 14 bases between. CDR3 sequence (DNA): TGTGCCACCAGCAGAATACCGACAGCCAACTACGAGCAGTACTTC. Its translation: CATSRIPTANYEQYF.

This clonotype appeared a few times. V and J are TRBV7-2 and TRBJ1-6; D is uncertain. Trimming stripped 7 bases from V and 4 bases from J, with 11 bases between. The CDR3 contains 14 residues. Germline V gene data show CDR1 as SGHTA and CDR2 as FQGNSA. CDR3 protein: CASTGLGYNSPLHF. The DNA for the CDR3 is TGTGCCAGCACCGGGTTGGGATATAATTCACCCCTCCACTTT.

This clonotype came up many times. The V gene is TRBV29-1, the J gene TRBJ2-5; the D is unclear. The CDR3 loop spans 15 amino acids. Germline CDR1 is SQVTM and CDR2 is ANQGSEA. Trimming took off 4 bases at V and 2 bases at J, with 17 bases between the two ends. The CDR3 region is CSVGALLIGQETQYF. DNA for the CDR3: TGCAGCGTTGGGGCCTTACTCATCGGACAAGAGACCCAGTACTTC.

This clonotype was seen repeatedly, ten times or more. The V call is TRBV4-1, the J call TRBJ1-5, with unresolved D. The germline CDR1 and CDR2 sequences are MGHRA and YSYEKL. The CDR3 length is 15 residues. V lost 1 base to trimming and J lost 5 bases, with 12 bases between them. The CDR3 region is CASSQGWTIDQPQHF. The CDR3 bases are TGCGCCAGCAGCCAAGGGTGGACGATAGATCAGCCCCAGCATTTT.

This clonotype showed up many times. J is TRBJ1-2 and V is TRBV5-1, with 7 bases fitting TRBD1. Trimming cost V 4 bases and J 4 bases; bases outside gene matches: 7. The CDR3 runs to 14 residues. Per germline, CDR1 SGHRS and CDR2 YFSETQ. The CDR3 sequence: CASSGLQGSYGYTF. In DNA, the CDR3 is TGCGCCAGCAGCGGACTACAGGGGTCCTATGGCTACACCTTC.

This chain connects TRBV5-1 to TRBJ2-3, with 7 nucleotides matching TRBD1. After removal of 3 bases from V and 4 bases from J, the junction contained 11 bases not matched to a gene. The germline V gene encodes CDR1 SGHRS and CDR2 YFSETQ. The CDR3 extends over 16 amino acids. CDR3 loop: CASSSNRGTAPDTQYF. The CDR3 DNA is TGCGCCAGCAGCTCGAACAGGGGAACGGCCCCAGATACGCAGTATTTT. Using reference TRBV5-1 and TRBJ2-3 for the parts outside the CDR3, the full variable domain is KAGVTQTPRYLIKTRGQQVTLSCSPISGHRSVSWYQQTPGQGLQFLFEYFSETQRNKGNFPGRFSGRQFSNSRSEMNVSTLELGDSALYLCASSSNRGTAPDTQYFGPGTRLTVL.